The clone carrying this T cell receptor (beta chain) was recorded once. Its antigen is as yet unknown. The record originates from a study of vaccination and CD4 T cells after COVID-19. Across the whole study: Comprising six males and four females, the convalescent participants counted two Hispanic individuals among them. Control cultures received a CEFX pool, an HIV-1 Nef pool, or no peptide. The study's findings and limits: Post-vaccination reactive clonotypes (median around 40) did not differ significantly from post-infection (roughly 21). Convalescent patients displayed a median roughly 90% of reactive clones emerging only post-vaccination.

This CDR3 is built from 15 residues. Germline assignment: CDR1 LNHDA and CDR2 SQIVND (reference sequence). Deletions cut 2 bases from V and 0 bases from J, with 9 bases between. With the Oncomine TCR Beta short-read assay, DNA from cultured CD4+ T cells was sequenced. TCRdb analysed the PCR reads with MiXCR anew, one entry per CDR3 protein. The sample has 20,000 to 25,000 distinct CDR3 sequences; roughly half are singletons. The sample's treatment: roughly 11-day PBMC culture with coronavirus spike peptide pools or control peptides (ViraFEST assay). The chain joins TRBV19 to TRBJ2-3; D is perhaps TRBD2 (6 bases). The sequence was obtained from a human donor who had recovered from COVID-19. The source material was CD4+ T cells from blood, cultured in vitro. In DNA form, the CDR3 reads TGTGCCAGTAGTATACTAGCGCCTAGCACAGATACGCAGTATTTT. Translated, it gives CASSILAPSTDTQYF. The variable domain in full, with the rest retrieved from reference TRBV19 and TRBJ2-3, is DGGITQSPKYLFRKEGQNVTLSCEQNLNHDAMYWYRQDPGQGLRLIYYSQIVNDFQKGDIAEGYSVSREKKESFPLTVTSAQKNPTAFYLCASSILAPSTDTQYFGPGTRLTVL.